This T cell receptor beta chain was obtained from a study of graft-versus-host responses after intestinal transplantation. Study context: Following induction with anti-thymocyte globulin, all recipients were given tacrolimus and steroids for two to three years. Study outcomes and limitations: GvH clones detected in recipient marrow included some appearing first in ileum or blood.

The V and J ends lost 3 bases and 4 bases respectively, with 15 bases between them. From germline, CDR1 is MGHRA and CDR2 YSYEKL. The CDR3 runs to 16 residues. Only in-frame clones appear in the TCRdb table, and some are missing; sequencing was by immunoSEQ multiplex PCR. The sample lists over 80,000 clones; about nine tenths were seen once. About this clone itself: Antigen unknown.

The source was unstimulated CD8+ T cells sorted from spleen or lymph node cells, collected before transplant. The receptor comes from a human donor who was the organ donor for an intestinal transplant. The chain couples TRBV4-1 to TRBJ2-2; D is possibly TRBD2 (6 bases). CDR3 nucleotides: TGCGCCAGCAGCCAGAACACAGGACTACTCACCGGGGAGCTGTTTTTT. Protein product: CASSQNTGLLTGELFF.